This TCR beta chain stems from a study of blood T cell repertoires in COVID-19. Study-level information: There were acute and convalescent COVID-19 samples, and they came from the United States, Italy and Spain. Sources were T cells, B-cell-depleted T cells, or PBMCs; the material itself was cDNA or gDNA.

Germline V gene sequence: CDR1 SGHRS, CDR2 YFSETQ. CDR3 length: 12 residues. Trimming removed 4 bases from V and 4 bases from J, with 8 bases in between. In the authors' workflow: Scientists estimated how many nucleated cells there were by amplifying reference gene primers. Clones were read by immunoSEQ multiplex PCR, and TCRdb kept only the in-frame ones, dropping some. Clonal size and the V and J genes are those of that table, whereas D and trimming came from the DNA. The table lists tens of thousands of clones, 70% to 90% of them singletons. The sequencing input was peripheral blood. This clonotype was sampled from a man aged 50-59 years with active COVID-19. J is TRBJ1-2 and V is TRBV5-1; D may be TRBD1 (6 bases). CDR3 amino acids: CASSEQGYGYTF. CDR3 nucleotides: TGCGCCAGCAGCGAACAGGGCTATGGCTACACCTTC.